This T cell receptor (beta chain) was sequenced during a study of blood T cell repertoires in COVID-19. CDR1 WSHSY and CDR2 SAAADI come from the germline V gene. The CDR3 length is 14 residues. Trimming removed 7 bases at V and 1 base at J, with 13 bases between. Per the authors' pipeline: Estimated nucleated cell counts came from reference gene primer amplification. The protocol was immunoSEQ multiplex PCR, while the TCRdb copy is restricted to in-frame clones and leaves out a portion. V, J and clone size are taken as reported in that table, and D and trimming were inferred from the DNA itself. This table holds fewer than 300,000 clones, around 85% found once. The study recruited people aged 18 to 89 years across some 23 US areas. In Cohort 3, a recovered donor had either two negative PCRs, clearance, or symptom resolution.

This TCR derives from a woman between 25 and 40 years old who had recovered from COVID-19. The sequencing input was PBMCs or T cells enriched from blood (not recorded which). The rearrangement joins TRBV10-2 to TRBJ1-2; D possibly corresponds to TRBD1 (5 bases). The CDR3 bases are TGCGCCAGCACCACTGGAGGGGTTAACTATGGCTACACCTTC. Its protein is CASTTGGVNYGYTF.